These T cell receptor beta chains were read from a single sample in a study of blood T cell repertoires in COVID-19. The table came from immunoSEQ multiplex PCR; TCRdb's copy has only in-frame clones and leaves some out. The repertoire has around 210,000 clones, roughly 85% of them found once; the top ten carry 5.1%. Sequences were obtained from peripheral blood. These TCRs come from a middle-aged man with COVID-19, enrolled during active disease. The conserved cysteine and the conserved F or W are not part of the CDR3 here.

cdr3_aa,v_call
ASSYSIRTDYEQY,TRBV6-2/TRBV6-3
ASSQEIKQGEAF,TRBV3-1/TRBV3-2
ASSQGWAGIYAQPQH,TRBV3-1/TRBV3-2
SASVGGKPQH,TRBV20-1
ASSPGGLYNEQF,TRBV19
ASSLAGHTYEQY,TRBV7-9
ASSFKRKQPREQTQY,TRBV23-1
ASKNRGETQY,TRBV2
SAARGLEQY,TRBV29-1
ASSLLRGNAF,TRBV2
ATKAGRYNEQF,TRBV19